The T cell receptor beta chain described here comes from a study of blood T cell repertoires in COVID-19. Overall study: From T cells, B-cell-depleted T cells, or PBMCs came the material, which was cDNA or gDNA.

V was trimmed by 0 bases and J by 6 bases, leaving 17 bases between them. CDR1 is SGHRS, CDR2 YFSETQ, per germline. CDR3 length equals 16 residues. This table comes from immunoSEQ multiplex PCR, and its TCRdb copy is limited to in-frame clones, with some not included. The data contain a few hundred thousand clones, 86% of them singletons. The sequenced material came from peripheral blood. The V gene is TRBV5-1, the J gene TRBJ2-3; maybe TRBD2 (5 bases). This TCR derives from a young man with active or convalescent COVID-19. CDR3 sequence (DNA): TGCGCCAGCAGCTTGGGTCTAGCAGAAATTGGGGATACGCAGTATTTT. This encodes CASSLGLAEIGDTQYF.